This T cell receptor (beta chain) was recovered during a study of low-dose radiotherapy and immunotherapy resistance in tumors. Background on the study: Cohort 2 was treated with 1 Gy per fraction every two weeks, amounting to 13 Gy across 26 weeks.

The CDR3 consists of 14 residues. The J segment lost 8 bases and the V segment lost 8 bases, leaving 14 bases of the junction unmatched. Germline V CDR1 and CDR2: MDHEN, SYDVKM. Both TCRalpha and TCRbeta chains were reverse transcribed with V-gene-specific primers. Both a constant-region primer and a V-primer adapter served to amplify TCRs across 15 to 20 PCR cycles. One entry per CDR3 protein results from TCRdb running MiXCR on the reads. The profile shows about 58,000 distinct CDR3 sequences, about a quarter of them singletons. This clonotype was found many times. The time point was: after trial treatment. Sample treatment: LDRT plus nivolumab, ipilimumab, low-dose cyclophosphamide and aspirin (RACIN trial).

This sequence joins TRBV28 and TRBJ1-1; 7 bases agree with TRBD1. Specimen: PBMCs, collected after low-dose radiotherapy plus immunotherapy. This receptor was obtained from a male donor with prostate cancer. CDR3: CASGGDRGFLEAFF. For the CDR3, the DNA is TGTGCCAGCGGTGGGGACAGAGGTTTCCTAGAAGCTTTCTTT.